This TCR beta chain was obtained from a study of cytomegalovirus exposure and HLA in healthy donors. The study's findings and limits: TCR beta V segments were, for the most part, productive about 90% or about 30% of the time in an earlier analysis. A later analysis linked a missense DCLRE1C variant to TCR beta V- and J-gene trimming.

The PCR contained 60 Vbeta and 13 Jbeta primers. Produced via immunoSEQ multiplex PCR; TCRdb's table is partial and in-frame only. Of 83,000 or so clones listed, more than 75% are singletons. A remark on this clone: Its matching antigen is unknown.

Trimming shortened V by 5 bases and J by 7 bases, and 6 bases separated the two germline ends. Germline lookup yields CDR1 MNHEY and CDR2 SVGAGI. This CDR3 spans 11 amino acids. The sequence was obtained from a woman aged 40 to 49 in good health and CMV-seropositive. Sequences were obtained from PBMCs. V usage is TRBV6-5 and J usage is TRBJ2-1; D call uncertain. This CDR3 reads CASSPRNEQFF. Here the CDR3 DNA reads TGTGCCAGCAGTCCGCGGAATGAGCAGTTCTTC.